These 8 T cell receptor beta chains were sequenced from one sample in a study of T cell repertoires in cytomegalovirus infection. These TCRs are of unknown antigen specificity. A single record per CDR3 protein comes from TCRdb applying MiXCR to the reads. The sample lists about 310,000 distinct CDR3 sequences; more than 20% were seen once. Sequenced here: cultured PBMCs, sampled from culture after CMV antigen stimulation. The receptors were gathered from a human donor in good health (CMV status not recorded). Some clones in this sample may be carry-over from other donors' samples.

This chain joins TRBV7-2 and TRBJ2-3; D unresolved. V was trimmed by 2 bases and J by 6 bases, leaving 6 bases between them. The CDR3 consists of 12 residues. Germline CDR1 is SGHTA and CDR2 is FQGNSA. The CDR3 DNA reads as TGTGCCAGCAGCTTAAACCTGGATACGCAGTATTTT. This translates into CASSLNLDTQYF.

This clonotype was recorded a few times. The chain links TRBV7-2 to TRBJ2-1; 14 bases line up with TRBD2. With 6 bases clipped from V and 10 bases from J, the junction kept 14 bases outside the gene matches. There are 17 residues in the CDR3. CDR1 is SGHTA and CDR2 is FQGNSA in the germline V gene. The CDR3 nucleotides read TGTGCCAGCAGGCGAACCGGGACTAGCGGGGGCCGCGGGGAGCAGTTCTTC. This sequence encodes CASRRTGTSGGRGEQFF.

The CDR3 is CASSQRLAGEVYF. The CDR3 coding sequence is TGTGCCAGCAGCCAGAGACTAGCGGGAGAGGTCTATTTT. The rearrangement joins TRBV14 to TRBJ2-3; 12 nucleotides match TRBD2. The CDR3 totals 13 residues. V gave up 3 bases and J gave up 15 bases; unmatched junction bases: 7. The germline V gene has CDR1 SGHDN and CDR2 FVKESK.

This clonotype was recorded a few times. The genes are TRBV28 and TRBJ2-7; TRBD1 matches 7 bases. The junction had 6 bases not matched to a gene; V was cut back by 2 bases and J by 2 bases. CDR1 is MDHEN, CDR2 SYDVKM, per germline. This CDR3 has 15 residues. The CDR3 sequence is CASSLGTAVPYEQYF. The CDR3 nucleotides read TGTGCCAGCAGTTTAGGGACAGCTGTCCCCTACGAGCAGTACTTC.

This clonotype was observed at least ten times. The CDR3 DNA is TGTGCCAGCAGTTTGACTAGCAGGGAGCTGTTTTTT. Translation: CASSLTSRELFF. The V and J genes are TRBV12-3 or TRBV12-4 and TRBJ2-2; TRBD2 matches at 7 bases. The CDR3 sequence is 12 residues long. V gave up 3 bases and J gave up 9 bases; unmatched junction bases: 1.

Only a few counts were recorded for this clonotype. The chain couples TRBV7-6 to TRBJ2-5, with 11 bases identical to TRBD2. The germline V gene encodes CDR1 SGHVS and CDR2 FNYEAQ. The ends lost 4 bases at V and 4 bases at J; junction bases unmatched: 5. The CDR3 has 15 residues. Here the CDR3 reads CASSSSGRLIETQYF. DNA of the CDR3: TGTGCCAGCAGCTCTAGCGGGAGGTTGATAGAGACCCAGTACTTC.

The table lists this clonotype with many counts. V and J are TRBV7-2 and TRBJ1-2, with 10 bases that match TRBD1. The J segment lost 9 bases and the V segment lost 4 bases, leaving 11 bases of the junction unmatched. This CDR3 comprises 15 residues. Germline V CDR1 and CDR2: SGHTA, FQGNSA. The CDR3 spells CASSSNPGTGVRYTF. The CDR3 DNA reads as TGTGCCAGCAGCTCGAATCCCGGGACAGGGGTTCGCTACACCTTC.

This clonotype has only a few counts. The rearrangement links TRBV4-1 to TRBJ2-7, with 8 bases matching TRBD1. Germline loops: CDR1 MGHRA, CDR2 YSYEKL. The J segment lost 1 base and the V segment lost 0 bases, leaving 2 bases of the junction unmatched. The CDR3 contains 15 residues. CDR3 sequence (DNA): TGCGCCAGCAGCCAAGAGGACAGGGCGTCCTACGAGCAGTACTTC. Protein product: CASSQEDRASYEQYF.